Each of the 27 T cell receptor beta chains below was sequenced from the same sample in a study of technical replicates of blood from a few donors. The method was immunoSEQ multiplex PCR; TCRdb's version includes in-frame clones alone and lacks a portion of them. The repertoire holds 60,000 to 90,000 clones, with roughly 96% as singletons. Sequencing was carried out using T cells isolated from PBMCs. The receptors shown here come from a human donor in good health.

This rearrangement joins TRBV6-6 to TRBJ2-3, with 7 positions matching TRBD1. Germline CDR1 is MNHNY and CDR2 is SVGAGI (reference sequence). The ends lost 4 bases at V and 0 bases at J; junction bases unmatched: 7. The CDR3 contains 16 residues. The CDR3 loop is CASSSSGQSSTDTQYF. The CDR3 DNA reads TGTGCCAGCAGTTCCTCGGGACAGTCTAGCACAGATACGCAGTATTTT.

This clone appeared a single time. This sequence joins TRBV2 and TRBJ2-7; 8 bases map to TRBD2. The V gene's germline CDR1 is SNHLY and CDR2 FYNNEI. V trimming: 8 bases; J trimming: 4 bases; junction bases outside the gene matches: 16. There are 16 residues in the CDR3. This CDR3 reads CASSRTSSSLGYEQYF. The CDR3 nucleotides read TGTGCCAGCTCTCGGACTAGCAGTTCTCTCGGTTACGAGCAGTACTTC.

DNA of the CDR3: TGCAGCGTTGAGGAGAAACTGTTTTTT. Translation gives CSVEEKLFF. V usage is TRBV29-1 and J usage is TRBJ1-4, with D unresolved. The CDR3 contains 9 residues. Germline loops: CDR1 SQVTM, CDR2 ANQGSEA. V was cut by 3 bases and J by 11 bases, with 4 bases left in between.

Written as DNA, the CDR3 is TGTGCCAGCAGCGGCCCAGGGAGGTTCTCTGGAAACACCATATATTTT. Translating it yields CASSGPGRFSGNTIYF. This chain uses TRBV13 with TRBJ1-3; maybe TRBD1 (5 bases). Trimming pared 5 bases from V and 0 bases from J, leaving 14 bases between. The CDR3 has 16 residues. Germline CDR1 and CDR2: PRHDT and FYEKMQ (reference sequence).

V and J are TRBV19 and TRBJ2-3; D not resolved. Per the germline V gene, CDR1 is LNHDA and CDR2 is SQIVND (reference sequence). This CDR3 has 15 amino acids. Trimming took 3 bases from V and 0 from J, leaving 10 bases between them. CDR3 coding DNA: TGTGCCAGTAGTATTACCACAATGAGCACAGATACGCAGTATTTT. This sequence encodes CASSITTMSTDTQYF.

This chain joins TRBV27 and TRBJ2-2; 9 nucleotides agree with TRBD1. This CDR3 contains 15 residues. Germline trimming cut 8 bases from V and 3 bases from J; bases unmatched to any gene: 7. The germline V gene encodes CDR1 MNHEY and CDR2 SMNVEV (reference sequence). CDR3 residues: CASRPGQGYTGELFF. The CDR3 region has the DNA TGTGCCAGCCGCCCGGGACAGGGCTACACCGGGGAGCTGTTTTTT.

This chain joins TRBV19 and TRBJ1-1; D is uncertain. The length of the CDR3 is 13 residues. Germline V gives CDR1 LNHDA, CDR2 SQIVND (reference sequence). The V gene lost 4 bases and the J gene lost 0 bases, with 6 bases spanning the gap. The CDR3 loop reads CASSTGLNTEAFF. For the CDR3, the DNA is TGTGCCAGTAGTACGGGATTGAACACTGAAGCTTTCTTT.

The chain is built from TRBV10-3 and TRBJ2-1; the D gene is possibly TRBD2 (5 bases). V lost 6 bases and J 7 bases, leaving 10 bases between the germline ends. Looked up from germline, CDR1 is ENHRY and CDR2 is SYGVKD. This CDR3 has 12 residues. DNA of the CDR3: TGTGCCATCAGGAGCGGTTCGAATGAGCAGTTCTTC. As protein: CAIRSGSNEQFF.

The chain recombines TRBV2 with TRBJ1-5; tentatively, D is TRBD1 (5 bases). CDR1 SNHLY and CDR2 FYNNEI come from the germline V gene. The CDR3 runs to 13 residues. CDR3: CASRGLDNQPQHF. The CDR3 coding sequence is TGTGCGAGTAGGGGCCTCGACAATCAGCCCCAGCATTTT.

The chain recombines TRBV4-2 with TRBJ2-5; 9 bases align to TRBD2. V lost 1 base to trimming and J lost 2 bases; unmatched junction nucleotides: 5. This CDR3 is built from 16 residues. Germline V gives CDR1 LGHNA, CDR2 YNFKEQ. CDR3: CASSQVSGGTQETQYF. CDR3 DNA sequence: TGTGCCAGCAGCCAAGTCAGCGGGGGGACACAAGAGACCCAGTACTTC.

The chain recombines TRBV15 with TRBJ2-2; D is unclear. Germline assignment: CDR1 LNHNV and CDR2 YYDKDF (reference sequence). The CDR3 is 13 amino acids. Between the trimmed V and J ends, which lost 1 base and 6 bases, there was a span of 6 bases. The CDR3 protein is CATSRVLPGELFF. CDR3 coding DNA: TGTGCCACCAGCAGAGTCCTCCCCGGGGAGCTGTTTTTT.

V gene TRBV4-1 combines with J gene TRBJ2-5; D uncertain. Germline CDR1 reads MGHRA; CDR2 reads YSYEKL. The ends were cut back, 2 bases at V and 5 bases at J, with 18 bases in the middle. This CDR3 has 16 residues. The CDR3, as DNA: TGCGCCAGCAGCCAAACGTCCCGGTCGGTGTGGGAGACCCAGTACTTC. This gives the protein CASSQTSRSVWETQYF.

The chain carries TRBV7-6 and TRBJ2-7; tentatively, D is TRBD1 (6 bases). CDR1 is SGHVS and CDR2 is FNYEAQ in the germline V gene. The ends were cut back, 4 bases at V and 3 bases at J, with 13 bases in the middle. CDR3 size: 14 residues. The CDR3 region has the DNA TGTGCCAGCAGCTCCCGGGACATCAACTACGAGCAGTACTTC. Its protein product is CASSSRDINYEQYF.

This clone has only one observation. The J gene is TRBJ1-3, the V gene TRBV9, with 8 bases identical to TRBD1. V gave up 1 base and J gave up 7 bases; unmatched junction bases: 7. Germline V gene sequence: CDR1 SGDLS, CDR2 YYNGEE. This CDR3 has 15 residues. The CDR3 loop reads CASSVIPDRGNTIYF. The CDR3 coding sequence is TGTGCCAGCAGCGTAATCCCCGACAGGGGCAACACCATATATTTT.

The chain joins TRBV5-1 to TRBJ2-1; TRBD1 aligns across 8 bases. V lost 4 bases, J lost 6 bases, and 12 bases stayed unmatched. Germline-derived CDR1 and CDR2 are SGHRS and YFSETQ. The CDR3 runs 16 residues. The chain's CDR3 is CASSRSGQGFINEQFF. CDR3 bases: TGCGCCAGCAGCCGGTCCGGACAGGGTTTCATCAATGAGCAGTTCTTC.

The chain couples TRBV18 to TRBJ1-3; possibly TRBD1 for D (5 bases). The CDR3 is 18 amino acids. Germline-derived CDR1 and CDR2 are KGHSH and LQKENI. Trimming pared 6 bases from V and 0 bases from J, leaving 21 bases between. The CDR3 loop is CASSSQGALLSSGNTIYF. CDR3 in DNA: TGTGCCAGCTCTAGTCAAGGGGCTCTCCTTAGCTCTGGAAACACCATATATTTT.

The V and J genes are TRBV11-1 and TRBJ2-7; possibly TRBD2 for D (6 bases). CDR1 SGHAT and CDR2 FQDESV come from the germline V gene (reference sequence). V gave up 3 bases and J gave up 3 bases, with 15 bases separating them. CDR3 length: 15 amino acids. The CDR3 nucleotides read TGTGCCAGCAGCTTTGTGGCGGGGACGATCTACGAGCAGTACTTC. Translated: CASSFVAGTIYEQYF.

The chain has TRBV30 and TRBJ2-5; TRBD1 aligns across 8 bases. The CDR3 runs 18 residues. Germline V gene data show CDR1 as GTSNPN and CDR2 as SVGIG (reference sequence). The ends lost 2 bases at V and 5 bases at J; junction bases unmatched: 19. The CDR3 nucleotides are TGTGCCTGGAGTCTTCCCGCCCCCCGGACAGGGTTCGTGGAGACCCAGTACTTC. It translates to CAWSLPAPRTGFVETQYF.

V is TRBV12-5 and J is TRBJ2-2; tentative D call: TRBD2 (5 bases). Trimming pared 6 bases from V and 5 bases from J, leaving 13 bases between. This CDR3 region has 14 residues. Germline CDR1 LGHNT, CDR2 FRNRAP. The CDR3 DNA reads as TGTGCTAGTGGCCAAGACGGACTGACCGGGGAGCTGTTTTTT. Amino acid sequence: CASGQDGLTGELFF.

This chain joins TRBV2 and TRBJ2-5; 12 bases are shared with TRBD2. The J segment lost 3 bases and the V segment lost 5 bases, leaving 1 base of the junction unmatched. This CDR3 is 14 amino acids long. Per germline, CDR1 SNHLY and CDR2 FYNNEI. For the CDR3, the DNA is TGTGCCAGCAGTCGGACTAGCGGGGAAGAGACCCAGTACTTC. Residues: CASSRTSGEETQYF.

V usage is TRBV4-1 and J usage is TRBJ2-5; 8 nucleotides match TRBD1. The germline gives CDR1 MGHRA, CDR2 YSYEKL. Trimming cost V 4 bases and J 4 bases; bases outside gene matches: 14. The CDR3 runs to 17 residues. CDR3 nucleotides: TGCGCCAGCAGCCCTCCAGGGGGCTCCTTACTTGCAGAGACCCAGTACTTC. It specifies CASSPPGGSLLAETQYF.

The chain uses TRBV4-1 and TRBJ2-1, with D possibly TRBD2 on 5 matching bases. The CDR3 totals 18 residues. Trimming shortened V by 1 base and J by 5 bases, and 21 bases separated the two germline ends. CDR1 is MGHRA, CDR2 YSYEKL, per germline. CDR3 sequence (DNA): TGCGCCAGCAGCCAAGTAATGGCGGGCCGGGTTCGCAACAATGAGCAGTTCTTC. Amino acids: CASSQVMAGRVRNNEQFF.

The chain employs TRBV28 and TRBJ1-4; D is undetermined. Trimming stripped 3 bases from V and 0 bases from J, with 11 bases between. Germline V gene lookup returns CDR1 MDHEN and CDR2 SYDVKM. CDR3 size: 16 residues. The DNA for the CDR3 is TGTGCCAGCAGTTTTTATTCAGGATCAACTAATGAAAAACTGTTTTTT. Translation: CASSFYSGSTNEKLFF.

The chain joins TRBV12-5 to TRBJ1-1; possibly TRBD1 for D (6 bases). This CDR3 has 14 residues. Germline V gene lookup returns CDR1 LGHNT and CDR2 FRNRAP. V lost 2 bases and J 0 bases, leaving 7 bases between the germline ends. As DNA, the CDR3 is TGTGCTAGTGGTTTGAGGGGGATGAACACTGAAGCTTTCTTT. Translated, it gives CASGLRGMNTEAFF.

This clone was seen just once. The rearrangement joins TRBV2 to TRBJ2-1; 7 bases agree with TRBD2. This CDR3 region has 14 residues. In germline, CDR1 is SNHLY, CDR2 FYNNEI. J was trimmed by 7 bases and V by 8 bases; bases with no gene match: 11. CDR3 sequence reads: CASGRGGLMNEQFF. The CDR3 DNA sequence: TGTGCCAGCGGGAGGGGAGGTCTGATGAATGAGCAGTTCTTC.

This CDR3 is CASSFRGMDTGELFF. The CDR3 DNA is TGTGCCAGCAGCTTTCGGGGGATGGACACCGGGGAGCTGTTTTTT. The V call is TRBV11-3, the J call TRBJ2-2, with D possibly matching TRBD2 (6 bases). This CDR3 spans 15 amino acids. Looked up from germline, CDR1 is SGHNT and CDR2 is YENEEA. The V end lost 3 bases, the J end lost 3 bases, and 11 bases lay between the germline ends. The full variable domain, completed using reference TRBV11-3 and TRBJ2-2, is EAGVVQSPRYKIIEKKQPVAFWCNPISGHNTLYWYLQNLGQGPELLIRYENEEAVDDSQLPKDRFSAERLKGVDSTLKIQPAELGDSAVYLCASSFRGMDTGELFFGEGSRLTVL.

For the CDR3, the DNA is TGTGCCAGCAGTTTACGCCGGCGGGTCGTTCAGGGGGGTAATCAGCCCCAGCATTTT. Protein sequence: CASSLRRRVVQGGNQPQHF. The V and J genes are TRBV28 and TRBJ1-5; TRBD1 agrees at 7 bases. The V gene end was trimmed by 2 bases and the J gene end by 4 bases; junction bases not matched to a gene: 17. CDR1 is MDHEN, CDR2 SYDVKM, per germline. The CDR3 totals 19 residues.